What follows are 4 T cell receptor beta chains derived from one specimen sequenced in a study of T cell changes during pregnancy in multiple sclerosis. Produced via immunoSEQ multiplex PCR; TCRdb's table is partial and in-frame only. The top ten clones hold around 0.47% of a sample with tens of thousands of clones, roughly nine tenths of them seen once. This material consisted of CD4+ T cells from peripheral blood mononuclear cells, taken after pregnancy. The origin of the receptors is a female donor with multiple sclerosis, enrolled in a pregnancy study.

This chain links TRBV28 with TRBJ1-3; D possibly corresponds to TRBD1 (5 bases). The germline gives CDR1 MDHEN, CDR2 SYDVKM. CDR3 size: 13 residues. The CDR3: CVTRDSSGNTIYF. CDR3 DNA: TGTGTTACCCGAGACAGCTCTGGAAACACCATATATTTT.

The chain uses TRBV13 and TRBJ2-5; D is possibly TRBD1 (8 bases). The germline V gene has CDR1 PRHDT and CDR2 FYEKMQ (reference sequence). V lost 4 bases, J lost 1 base, and 19 bases lay in between. This CDR3 region has 17 residues. CDR3 DNA: TGTGCCAGCAGCTCGGGGGGACAGGATTACCCCCAAGAGACCCAGTACTTC. Protein sequence: CASSSGGQDYPQETQYF.

This chain connects TRBV28 to TRBJ1-5; D is possibly TRBD1 (6 bases). V dropped 2 bases and J dropped 1 base, with 12 bases sitting between them. Germline V gene lookup returns CDR1 MDHEN and CDR2 SYDVKM. The CDR3 runs 16 residues. The CDR3 nucleotides read TGTGCCAGCAGTTTAACAGGGATAGGAAGCAATCAGCCCCAGCATTTT. Translating it yields CASSLTGIGSNQPQHF.

CDR3 in amino acids: CAISGGVLSGANVLTF. The CDR3 DNA is TGTGCCATCAGTGGCGGGGTGCTCTCTGGGGCCAACGTCCTGACTTTC. This chain links TRBV10-3 with TRBJ2-6, with TRBD2 as a possible D gene (6 bases). Between the trimmed V and J ends, which lost 4 bases and 0 bases, there was a span of 10 bases. Germline CDR1 and CDR2: ENHRY and SYGVKD. This CDR3 is 16 amino acids long.